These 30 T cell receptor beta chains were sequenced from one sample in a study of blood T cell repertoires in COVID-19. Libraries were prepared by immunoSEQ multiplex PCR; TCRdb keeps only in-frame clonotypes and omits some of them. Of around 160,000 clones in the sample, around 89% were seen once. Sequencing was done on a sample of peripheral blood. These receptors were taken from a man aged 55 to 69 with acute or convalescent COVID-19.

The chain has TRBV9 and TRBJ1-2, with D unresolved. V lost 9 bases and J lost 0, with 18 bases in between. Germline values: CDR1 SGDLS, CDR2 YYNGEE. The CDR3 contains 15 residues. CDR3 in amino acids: CANVVGRPTNYGYTF. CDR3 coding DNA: TGTGCCAATGTGGTGGGCAGGCCGACTAACTATGGCTACACCTTC.

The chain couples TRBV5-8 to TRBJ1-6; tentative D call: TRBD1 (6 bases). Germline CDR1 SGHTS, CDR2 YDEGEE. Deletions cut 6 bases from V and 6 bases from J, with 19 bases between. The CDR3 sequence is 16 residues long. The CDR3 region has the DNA TGTGCCAGCACCCGACAGGCGACCCTCTTTAATTCACCCCTCCACTTT. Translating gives CASTRQATLFNSPLHF.

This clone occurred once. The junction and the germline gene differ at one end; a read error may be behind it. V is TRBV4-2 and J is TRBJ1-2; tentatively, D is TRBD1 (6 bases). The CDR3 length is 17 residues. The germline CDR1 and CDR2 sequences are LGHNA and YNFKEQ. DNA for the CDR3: TGTGCCAGCAGCCAAGAAGTTGGACAGAAGGCTAATTATGGCTACACCTTC. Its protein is CASSQEVGQKANYGYTF.

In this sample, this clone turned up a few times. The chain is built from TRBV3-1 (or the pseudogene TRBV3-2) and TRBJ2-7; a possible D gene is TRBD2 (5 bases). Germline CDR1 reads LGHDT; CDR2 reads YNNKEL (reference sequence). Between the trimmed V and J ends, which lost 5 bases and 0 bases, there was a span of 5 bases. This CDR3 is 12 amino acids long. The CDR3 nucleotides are TGTGCCAGCAGCACTAGCTCCTACGAGCAGTACTTC. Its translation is CASSTSSYEQYF.

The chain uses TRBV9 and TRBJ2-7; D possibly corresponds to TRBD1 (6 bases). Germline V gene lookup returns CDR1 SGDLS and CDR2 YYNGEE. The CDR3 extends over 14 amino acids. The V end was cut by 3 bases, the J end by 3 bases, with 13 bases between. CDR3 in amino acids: CASSDREGGYEQYF. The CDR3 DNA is TGTGCCAGCAGCGACAGGGAAGGAGGCTACGAGCAGTACTTC.

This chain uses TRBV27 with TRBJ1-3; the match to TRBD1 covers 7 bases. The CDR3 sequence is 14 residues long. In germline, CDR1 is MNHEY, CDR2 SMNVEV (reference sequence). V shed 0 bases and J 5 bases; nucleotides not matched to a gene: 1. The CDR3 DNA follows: TGTGCCAGCAGTTTATCGGGACAGAGAAACACCATATATTTT. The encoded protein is CASSLSGQRNTIYF.

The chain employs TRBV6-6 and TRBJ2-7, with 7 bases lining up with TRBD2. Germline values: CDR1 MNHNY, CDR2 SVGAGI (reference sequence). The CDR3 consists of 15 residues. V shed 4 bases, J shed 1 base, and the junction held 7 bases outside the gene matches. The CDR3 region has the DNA TGTGCCAGCAGTTCCGGCGGGGGAGCGTCCTACGAGCAGTACTTC. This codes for CASSSGGGASYEQYF.

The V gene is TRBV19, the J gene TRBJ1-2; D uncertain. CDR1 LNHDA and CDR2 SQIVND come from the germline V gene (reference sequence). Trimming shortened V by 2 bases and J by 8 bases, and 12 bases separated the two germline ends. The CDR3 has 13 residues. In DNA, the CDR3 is TGTGCCAGTAGTATAACGGACTCCCCGGGCTACACCTTC. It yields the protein CASSITDSPGYTF. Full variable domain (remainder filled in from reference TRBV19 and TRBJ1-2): DGGITQSPKYLFRKEGQNVTLSCEQNLNHDAMYWYRQDPGQGLRLIYYSQIVNDFQKGDIAEGYSVSREKKESFPLTVTSAQKNPTAFYLCASSITDSPGYTFGSGTRLTVV.

In DNA form, the CDR3 reads TGCGCCAGCAGCCCCATGACTGTGAACACTGAAGCTTTCTTT. Its protein product is CASSPMTVNTEAFF. The rearrangement links TRBV5-1 to TRBJ1-1; no firm D call. There are 14 residues in the CDR3. The germline gives CDR1 SGHRS, CDR2 YFSETQ. Between the trimmed V and J ends, which lost 4 bases and 0 bases, there was a span of 10 bases.

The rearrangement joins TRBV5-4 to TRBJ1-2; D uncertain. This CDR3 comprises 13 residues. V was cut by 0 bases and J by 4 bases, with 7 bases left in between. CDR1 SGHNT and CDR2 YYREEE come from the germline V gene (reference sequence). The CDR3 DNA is TGTGCCAGCAGCTTGGACGGTTTCTATGGCTACACCTTC. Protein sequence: CASSLDGFYGYTF.

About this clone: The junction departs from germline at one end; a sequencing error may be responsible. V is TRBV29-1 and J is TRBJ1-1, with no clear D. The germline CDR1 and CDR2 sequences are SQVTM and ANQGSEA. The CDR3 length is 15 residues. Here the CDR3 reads CSVEAVLGRNTEAFF. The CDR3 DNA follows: TGCAGCGTCGAAGCGGTGTTGGGCAGAAACACTGAAGCTTTCTTT.

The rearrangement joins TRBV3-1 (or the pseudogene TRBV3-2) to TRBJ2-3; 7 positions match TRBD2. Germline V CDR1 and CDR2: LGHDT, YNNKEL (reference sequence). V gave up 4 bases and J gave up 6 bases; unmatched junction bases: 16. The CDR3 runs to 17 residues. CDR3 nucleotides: TGTGCCAGCAGCCGCCGGGCCGCCTCCGCCGGGAGGGATACGCAGTATTTT. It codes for CASSRRAASAGRDTQYF.

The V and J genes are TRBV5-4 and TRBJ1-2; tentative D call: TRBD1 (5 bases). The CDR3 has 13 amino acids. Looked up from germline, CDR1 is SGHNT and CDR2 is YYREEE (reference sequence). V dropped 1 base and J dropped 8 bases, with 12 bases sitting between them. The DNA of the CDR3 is TGTGCCAGCAGCTTGTATGCAGGGCGAGGCTACACCTTC. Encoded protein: CASSLYAGRGYTF.

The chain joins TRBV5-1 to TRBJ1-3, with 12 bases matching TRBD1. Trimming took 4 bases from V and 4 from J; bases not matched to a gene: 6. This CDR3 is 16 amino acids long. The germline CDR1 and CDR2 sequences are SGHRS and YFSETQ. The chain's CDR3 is CASSPGQGAGGNTIYF. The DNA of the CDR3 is TGCGCCAGCAGCCCGGGACAGGGGGCAGGCGGAAACACCATATATTTT.

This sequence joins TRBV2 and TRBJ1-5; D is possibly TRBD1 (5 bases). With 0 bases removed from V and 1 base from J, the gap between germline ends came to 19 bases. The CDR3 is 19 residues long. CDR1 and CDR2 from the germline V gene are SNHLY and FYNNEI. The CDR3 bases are TGTGCCAGCAGTGAAGCGGGTACATCGGGGGTGGGGAGCAATCAGCCCCAGCATTTT. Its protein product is CASSEAGTSGVGSNQPQHF.

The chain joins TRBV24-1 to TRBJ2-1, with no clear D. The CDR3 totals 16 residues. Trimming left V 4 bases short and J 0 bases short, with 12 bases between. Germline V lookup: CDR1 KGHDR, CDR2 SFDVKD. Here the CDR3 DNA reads TGTGCCACCAGTGACATAGCCAGTAGCTCCTACAATGAGCAGTTCTTC. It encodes CATSDIASSSYNEQFF.

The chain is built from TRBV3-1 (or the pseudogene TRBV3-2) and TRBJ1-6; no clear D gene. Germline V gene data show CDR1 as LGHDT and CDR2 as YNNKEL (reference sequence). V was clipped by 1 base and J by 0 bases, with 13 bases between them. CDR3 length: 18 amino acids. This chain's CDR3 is CASSQAVPRSSYNSPLHF. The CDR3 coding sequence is TGTGCCAGCAGCCAAGCCGTCCCTAGGAGCTCCTATAATTCACCCCTCCACTTT.

The chain's CDR3 is CASRGQKNTEAFF. CDR3 in DNA: TGTGCCAGCAGGGGACAGAAGAACACTGAAGCTTTCTTT. This chain connects TRBV25-1 to TRBJ1-1, with TRBD1 matching 7 bases. Germline trimming cut 6 bases from V and 1 base from J; bases unmatched to any gene: 2. Germline loops: CDR1 MGHDK, CDR2 SYGVNS. CDR3 length: 13 amino acids.

CDR3 amino acids: CAIRSLRQEAFF. The CDR3 DNA sequence: TGTGCCATCAGAAGCCTTAGACAAGAAGCTTTCTTT. The rearrangement links TRBV10-3 to TRBJ1-1; D is unclear. Trimming left V 6 bases short and J 8 bases short, with 13 bases between. The CDR3 has 12 residues. Germline CDR1 reads ENHRY; CDR2 reads SYGVKD.

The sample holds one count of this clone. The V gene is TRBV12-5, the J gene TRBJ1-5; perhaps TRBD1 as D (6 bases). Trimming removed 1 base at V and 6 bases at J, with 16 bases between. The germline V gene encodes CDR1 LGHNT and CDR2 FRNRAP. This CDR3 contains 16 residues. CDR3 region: CASGLGTGRGVQPQHF. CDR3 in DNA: TGTGCTAGTGGTTTGGGGACTGGGAGGGGGGTTCAGCCCCAGCATTTT.

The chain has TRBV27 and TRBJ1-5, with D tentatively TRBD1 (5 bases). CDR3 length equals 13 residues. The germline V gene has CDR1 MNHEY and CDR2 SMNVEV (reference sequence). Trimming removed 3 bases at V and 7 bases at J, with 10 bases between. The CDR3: CASSFATDQPQHF. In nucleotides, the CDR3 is TGTGCCAGCAGTTTCGCGACAGACCAGCCCCAGCATTTT.

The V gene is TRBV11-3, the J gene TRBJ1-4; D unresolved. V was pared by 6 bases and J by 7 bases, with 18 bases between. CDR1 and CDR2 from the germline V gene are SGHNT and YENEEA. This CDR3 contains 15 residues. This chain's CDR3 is CASSPGIGEGEKLFF. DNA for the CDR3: TGTGCCAGCAGTCCGGGCATTGGGGAGGGTGAAAAACTGTTTTTT.

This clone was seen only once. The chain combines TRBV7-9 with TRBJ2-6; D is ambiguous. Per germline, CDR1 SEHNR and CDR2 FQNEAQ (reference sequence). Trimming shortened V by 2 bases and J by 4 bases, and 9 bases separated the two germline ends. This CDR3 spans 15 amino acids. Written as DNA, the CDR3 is TGTGCCAGCAGCTTAACGGGTGGCGGGGCCAACGTCCTGACTTTC. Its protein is CASSLTGGGANVLTF.

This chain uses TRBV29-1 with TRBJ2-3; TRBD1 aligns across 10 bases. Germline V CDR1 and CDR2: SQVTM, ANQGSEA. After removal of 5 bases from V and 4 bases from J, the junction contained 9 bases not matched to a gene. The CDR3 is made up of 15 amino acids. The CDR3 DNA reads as TGCAGCGTTACCCCTCCGGGACAGGGGTCAGATACGCAGTATTTT. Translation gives CSVTPPGQGSDTQYF.

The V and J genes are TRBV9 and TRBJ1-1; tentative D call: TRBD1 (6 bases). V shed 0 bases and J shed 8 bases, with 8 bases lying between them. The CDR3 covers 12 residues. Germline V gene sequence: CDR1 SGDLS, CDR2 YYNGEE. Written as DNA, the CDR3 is TGTGCCAGCAGCGTAGGGGGGCCAGAAGCTTTCTTT. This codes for CASSVGGPEAFF.

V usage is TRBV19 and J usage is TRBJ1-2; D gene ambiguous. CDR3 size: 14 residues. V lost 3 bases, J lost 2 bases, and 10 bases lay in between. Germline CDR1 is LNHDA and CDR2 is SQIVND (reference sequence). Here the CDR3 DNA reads TGTGCCAGTAGTATCGGAGGTGTCAACTATGGCTACACCTTC. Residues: CASSIGGVNYGYTF.

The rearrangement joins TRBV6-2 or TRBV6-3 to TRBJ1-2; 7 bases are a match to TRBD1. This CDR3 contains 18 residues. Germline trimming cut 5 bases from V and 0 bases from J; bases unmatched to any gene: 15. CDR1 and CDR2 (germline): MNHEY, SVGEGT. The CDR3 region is CASSPTDQRQGTNYGYTF. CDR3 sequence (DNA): TGTGCCAGCAGTCCGACGGACCAAAGACAGGGAACTAACTATGGCTACACCTTC.

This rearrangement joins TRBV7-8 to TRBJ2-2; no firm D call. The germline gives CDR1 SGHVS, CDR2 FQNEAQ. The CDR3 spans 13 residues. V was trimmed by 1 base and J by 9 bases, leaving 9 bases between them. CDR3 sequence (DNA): TGTGCCAGCAGCTTAGGCCTCCAGTGGGAGCTGTTTTTT. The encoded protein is CASSLGLQWELFF.

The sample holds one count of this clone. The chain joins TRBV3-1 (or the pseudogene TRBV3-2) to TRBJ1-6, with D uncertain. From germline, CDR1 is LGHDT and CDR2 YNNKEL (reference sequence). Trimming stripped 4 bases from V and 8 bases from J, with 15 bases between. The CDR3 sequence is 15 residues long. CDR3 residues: CASSLSGLGDSPLHF. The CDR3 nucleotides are TGTGCCAGCAGCCTATCGGGCCTGGGAGATTCACCCCTCCACTTT.

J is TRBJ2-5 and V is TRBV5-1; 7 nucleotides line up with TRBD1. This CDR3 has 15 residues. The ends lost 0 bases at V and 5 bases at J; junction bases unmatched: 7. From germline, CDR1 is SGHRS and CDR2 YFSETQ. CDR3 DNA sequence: TGCGCCAGCAGCTTGGGTGGACAGGTTGGTGAGACCCAGTACTTC. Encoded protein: CASSLGGQVGETQYF.